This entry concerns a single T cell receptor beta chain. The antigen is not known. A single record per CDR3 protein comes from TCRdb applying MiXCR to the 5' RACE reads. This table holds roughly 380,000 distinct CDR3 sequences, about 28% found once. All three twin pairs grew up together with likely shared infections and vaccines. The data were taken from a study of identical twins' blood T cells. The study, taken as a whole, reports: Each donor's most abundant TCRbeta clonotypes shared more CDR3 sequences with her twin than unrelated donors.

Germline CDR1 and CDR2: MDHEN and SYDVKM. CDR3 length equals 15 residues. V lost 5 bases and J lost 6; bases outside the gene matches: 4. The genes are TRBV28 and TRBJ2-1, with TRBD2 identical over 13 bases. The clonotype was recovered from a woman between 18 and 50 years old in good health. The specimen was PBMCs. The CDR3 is CASSMTSGGSNEQFF. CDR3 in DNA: TGTGCCAGCAGTATGACTAGCGGGGGGTCCAATGAGCAGTTCTTC.